One and the same sample provided the 27 T cell receptor beta chains below, sequenced in a study of vaccination effects on CD4 cells after COVID-19. Using immunoSEQ multiplex PCR, the repertoire was profiled, and TCRdb retains in-frame clones only, with some absent. The data contain tens of thousands of clones, around two thirds of them singletons. Subsequent to about 10 days of culture, CD4+ T cells were isolated. All participants had two doses of either the BNT162b2 or mRNA-1273 vaccine. Which antigens these TCRs recognize remains unknown. Sequences were derived from CD4+ T cells from PBMCs cultured without peptide, sampled after COVID-19 vaccination. Source of these receptors: a human donor who received a COVID-19 vaccine.

The chain couples TRBV6-4 to TRBJ2-1; D gene uncertain. Germline V gene lookup returns CDR1 MRHNA and CDR2 SNTAGT. V was pared by 4 bases and J by 15 bases, with 16 bases between. The CDR3 runs to 12 residues. CDR3 residues: CASSGPGNVPFF. CDR3 nucleotide sequence: TGTGCCAGCAGTGGCCCGGGCAATGTGCCGTTCTTC.

This chain uses TRBV6-5 with TRBJ1-2; D gene uncertain. The CDR3 contains 14 residues. CDR1 and CDR2 (germline): MNHEY, SVGAGI. The germline V and J ends were trimmed by 4 bases and 1 base, with 10 bases remaining between them. CDR3 in amino acids: CASSLGRVNYGYTF. The CDR3 nucleotides read TGTGCCAGCAGTTTGGGCAGAGTTAACTATGGCTACACCTTC.

The chain combines TRBV5-6 with TRBJ1-4, with D unresolved. Trimming pared 4 bases from V and 0 bases from J, leaving 10 bases between. This CDR3 has 15 amino acids. CDR1 SGHDT and CDR2 YYEEEE come from the germline V gene. DNA for the CDR3: TGTGCCAGCAGCAAGGGTTCAGCAACTAATGAAAAACTGTTTTTT. It is translated as CASSKGSATNEKLFF.

V and J are TRBV20-1 and TRBJ2-1, with D perhaps matching TRBD1 or TRBD2 (5 bases each). This CDR3 is built from 11 residues. The V gene lost 2 bases and the J gene lost 12 bases, with 11 bases spanning the gap. Germline V gene lookup returns CDR1 DFQATT and CDR2 SNEGSKA (reference sequence). The CDR3 DNA sequence: TGCAGTGCTAGACGGGACCTACGGCAGTTCTTC. Translating it yields CSARRDLRQFF.

The CDR3 loop is CASSLRQGNYNEQFF. DNA for the CDR3: TGTGCCAGCAGCTTAAGGCAGGGAAACTACAATGAGCAGTTCTTC. The chain employs TRBV7-9 and TRBJ2-1; TRBD1 is a possible D gene (5 bases). CDR1 and CDR2 from the germline V gene are SEHNR and FQNEAQ (reference sequence). The CDR3 is 15 amino acids. Trimming left V 2 bases short and J 3 bases short, with 11 bases between.

This clone was detected a few times. The rearrangement joins TRBV7-9 to TRBJ1-1; 7 bases are shared with TRBD1. Per germline, CDR1 SEHNR and CDR2 FQNEAQ (reference sequence). The CDR3 is 19 amino acids. Trimming removed 5 bases from V and 2 bases from J; junction bases left unmatched: 20. In nucleotides, the CDR3 is TGTGCCAGCAGCCTCCCACCAGGGGGGAACCTAAAAATAAACACTGAAGCTTTCTTT. Translation: CASSLPPGGNLKINTEAFF.

V gene TRBV6-5 combines with J gene TRBJ2-7; 11 bases align to TRBD1. Germline assignment: CDR1 MNHEY and CDR2 SVGAGI. The CDR3 length is 15 residues. V shed 6 bases and J 5 bases; nucleotides not matched to a gene: 9. The CDR3 sequence: CASRGLGTGGNEQYF. As DNA, the CDR3 is TGTGCCAGCAGAGGGTTGGGGACAGGGGGAAACGAGCAGTACTTC.

The J gene is TRBJ2-7, the V gene TRBV9; 10 positions match TRBD1. J was trimmed by 6 bases and V by 2 bases; bases with no gene match: 8. The CDR3 runs 15 residues. Germline CDR1 and CDR2: SGDLS and YYNGEE. Written as DNA, the CDR3 is TGTGCCAGCAGCGTGGGGGGGGGACAGGGGTTCGAGCAGTACTTC. Amino acid sequence: CASSVGGGQGFEQYF.

There are a few counts of this clone. The chain joins TRBV6-1 to TRBJ2-2, with 13 bases lining up with TRBD2. The V and J ends lost 6 bases and 5 bases, in that order; junction bases with no gene match: 6. In germline, CDR1 is MNHNS, CDR2 SASEGT. This CDR3 spans 16 amino acids. The CDR3 region is CASRELAGGGTGELFF. CDR3 nucleotide sequence: TGTGCCAGCAGGGAACTAGCGGGAGGGGGGACCGGGGAGCTGTTTTTT.

The rearrangement joins TRBV2 to TRBJ1-4; D unclear. The CDR3 contains 14 residues. From germline, CDR1 is SNHLY and CDR2 FYNNEI. Trimming removed 4 bases at V and 3 bases at J, with 9 bases between. In DNA, the CDR3 is TGTGCCAGCAGTGTATACAGCTCTAATGAAAAACTGTTTTTT. Residues: CASSVYSSNEKLFF. Full variable domain (remainder filled in from reference TRBV2 and TRBJ1-4): EPEVTQTPSHQVTQMGQEVILRCVPISNHLYFYWYRQILGQKVEFLVSFYNNEISEKSEIFDDQFSVERPDGSNFTLKIRSTKLEDSAMYFCASSVYSSNEKLFFGSGTQLSVL.

This chain connects TRBV7-2 to TRBJ2-3; TRBD2 matches at 14 bases. J was trimmed by 4 bases and V by 5 bases; bases with no gene match: 5. CDR3 size: 16 residues. Germline CDR1 reads SGHTA; CDR2 reads FQGNSA. The CDR3 protein is CASSPGLAGGADTQYF. CDR3 DNA sequence: TGTGCCAGCAGCCCAGGACTAGCGGGAGGCGCAGATACGCAGTATTTT.

The CDR3 sequence is CASSEVSQGPQHF. The CDR3 region has the DNA TGTGCCAGCAGTGAAGTCTCACAGGGGCCCCAGCATTTT. The rearrangement links TRBV6-1 to TRBJ1-5, with D tentatively TRBD1 (6 bases). The CDR3 sequence is 13 residues long. Trimming stripped 1 base from V and 9 bases from J, with 10 bases between. CDR1 MNHNS and CDR2 SASEGT come from the germline V gene.

CDR3 amino acids: CASSEVGDQPQHF. The CDR3 coding sequence is TGTGCCAGCAGTGAAGTAGGGGATCAGCCCCAGCATTTT. The V call is TRBV6-1, the J call TRBJ1-5, with a weak D call TRBD1 (5 bases). From germline, CDR1 is MNHNS and CDR2 SASEGT. V was pared by 1 base and J by 5 bases, with 6 bases between. The CDR3 extends over 13 amino acids.

J is TRBJ1-5 and V is TRBV4-1; a possible D gene is TRBD1 (6 bases). Trimming removed 0 bases from V and 5 bases from J, with 11 bases in between. Germline CDR1 reads MGHRA; CDR2 reads YSYEKL. CDR3 length: 15 amino acids. DNA for the CDR3: TGCGCCAGCAGCCAAGATCGACAGGATTATCAGCCCCAGCATTTT. As protein: CASSQDRQDYQPQHF.

The chain employs TRBV7-7 and TRBJ1-4; D gene unclear. The germline gives CDR1 SSHAT, CDR2 FNYEAQ (reference sequence). The CDR3 has 17 residues. V gave up 3 bases and J gave up 0 bases, with 14 bases separating them. CDR3 sequence reads: CASSLGRFQATNEKLFF. CDR3 in DNA: TGTGCCAGCAGCTTGGGCAGATTTCAAGCAACTAATGAAAAACTGTTTTTT.

V and J are TRBV18 and TRBJ1-6, with 10 bases matching TRBD1. Germline loops: CDR1 KGHSH, CDR2 LQKENI. J gave up 6 bases and V 4 bases, and 9 bases lay outside the gene matches. This CDR3 is 17 amino acids long. As DNA, the CDR3 is TGTGCCAGCTCACGAAATTTTGGACAGGGGGTTAATTCACCCCTCCACTTT. Translating it yields CASSRNFGQGVNSPLHF.

The chain combines TRBV11-2 with TRBJ2-7; maybe TRBD1 (7 bases). The CDR3 contains 13 residues. V was cut by 6 bases and J by 6 bases, with 15 bases left in between. Germline V gives CDR1 SGHAT, CDR2 FQNNGV. The CDR3 loop reads CASSPQQGGEQYF. The CDR3 DNA follows: TGTGCCAGCAGTCCCCAGCAGGGGGGCGAGCAGTACTTC.

This chain uses TRBV6-4 with TRBJ2-2; 8 bases fit TRBD1. CDR1 and CDR2 (germline): MRHNA, SNTAGT. CDR3 size: 15 residues. V dropped 0 bases and J dropped 3; count of bases not matched to a gene: 0. The CDR3 reads CASSDSQGDTGELFF. In DNA form, the CDR3 reads TGTGCCAGCAGTGACTCACAGGGGGACACCGGGGAGCTGTTTTTT.

This sequence joins TRBV11-2 and TRBJ2-1, with 9 bases lining up with TRBD2. Unmatched junction bases numbered 6, after V lost 3 bases and J lost 0 bases. The germline V gene has CDR1 SGHAT and CDR2 FQNNGV. The CDR3 has 17 amino acids. CDR3 bases: TGTGCCAGCAGCTTGACTAGCGGCACGAGCTCCTACAATGAGCAGTTCTTC. Its protein product is CASSLTSGTSSYNEQFF.

This clone appeared a few times. The chain uses TRBV2 and TRBJ1-6; no clear D. V shed 1 base and J shed 9 bases, with 10 bases lying between them. From germline, CDR1 is SNHLY and CDR2 FYNNEI. The CDR3 loop spans 14 amino acids. The CDR3 loop is CASSEGRKGSPLHF. In nucleotides, the CDR3 is TGTGCCAGCAGTGAAGGGAGGAAAGGTTCACCCCTCCACTTT.

The table lists this clone with a few counts. The chain employs TRBV2 and TRBJ2-7; the D gene is possibly TRBD2 (6 bases). V was trimmed by 2 bases and J by 2 bases, leaving 16 bases between them. This CDR3 comprises 16 residues. The germline gives CDR1 SNHLY, CDR2 FYNNEI. Here the CDR3 DNA reads TGTGCCAGCAGTGAAAGAGTGGGAGGACGGACCTACGAGCAGTACTTC. This translates into CASSERVGGRTYEQYF.

This chain joins TRBV4-2 and TRBJ1-4; the D is unclear. The germline CDR1 and CDR2 sequences are LGHNA and YNFKEQ. The CDR3 runs 16 residues. V lost 0 bases, J lost 0 bases, and 8 bases lay in between. The chain's CDR3 is CASSQDQDPTNEKLFF. The CDR3 DNA follows: TGTGCCAGCAGCCAAGATCAGGATCCAACTAATGAAAAACTGTTTTTT.

This clone was counted once. The chain is built from TRBV11-2 and TRBJ2-2, with TRBD1 as a possible D gene (6 bases). CDR3 length equals 15 residues. Trimming shortened V by 0 bases and J by 4 bases, and 9 bases separated the two germline ends. Germline lookup yields CDR1 SGHAT and CDR2 FQNNGV. The CDR3 protein is CASSLEQGFTGELFF. The CDR3 DNA reads TGTGCCAGCAGCTTAGAACAGGGATTCACCGGGGAGCTGTTTTTT. Drawing the rest from reference TRBV11-2 and TRBJ2-2, the complete variable domain is EAGVAQSPRYKIIEKRQSVAFWCNPISGHATLYWYQQILGQGPKLLIQFQNNGVVDDSQLPKDRFSAERLKGVDSTLKIQPAKLEDSAVYLCASSLEQGFTGELFFGEGSRLTVL.

The chain uses TRBV7-2 and TRBJ2-3; TRBD2 matches 14 bases. With V trimmed by 3 bases and J by 1 base, 9 bases remained unmatched. Germline-derived CDR1 and CDR2 are SGHTA and FQGNSA. The length of the CDR3 is 19 residues. CDR3 DNA sequence: TGTGCCAGCAGCTTGACTAGCGGGAGGGCCGGTGCTCGCACAGATACGCAGTATTTT. This codes for CASSLTSGRAGARTDTQYF. The whole variable domain, remainder taken from reference TRBV7-2 and TRBJ2-3, is GAGVSQSPSNKVTEKGKDVELRCDPISGHTALYWYRQSLGQGLEFLIYFQGNSAPDKSGLPSDRFSAERTGGSVSTLTIQRTQQEDSAVYLCASSLTSGRAGARTDTQYFGPGTRLTVL.

The chain is built from TRBV5-1 and TRBJ2-5; 8 bases agree with TRBD1. Per the germline V gene, CDR1 is SGHRS and CDR2 is YFSETQ. CDR3 size: 15 residues. J was trimmed by 5 bases and V by 4 bases; bases with no gene match: 10. In nucleotides, the CDR3 is TGCGCCAGCAGCCATCGGACAGGGATCATGGAGACCCAGTACTTC. Translated: CASSHRTGIMETQYF.

The genes are TRBV13 and TRBJ1-3; D remains ambiguous. The CDR3 is made up of 16 amino acids. Germline CDR1 PRHDT, CDR2 FYEKMQ (reference sequence). Trimming took off 1 base at V and 0 bases at J, with 10 bases between the two ends. The CDR3 region is CASSLAVVSSGNTIYF. The CDR3 DNA follows: TGTGCCAGCAGCTTAGCGGTAGTCAGCTCTGGAAACACCATATATTTT.

The CDR3 bases are TGTGCCAGCAGATCCGGACTGACGAACACTGAAGCTTTCTTT. Amino acid sequence: CASRSGLTNTEAFF. The rearrangement links TRBV7-9 to TRBJ1-1; D is undetermined. Trimming shortened V by 6 bases and J by 1 base, and 12 bases separated the two germline ends. Germline V CDR1 and CDR2: SEHNR, FQNEAQ (reference sequence). The CDR3 consists of 14 residues.